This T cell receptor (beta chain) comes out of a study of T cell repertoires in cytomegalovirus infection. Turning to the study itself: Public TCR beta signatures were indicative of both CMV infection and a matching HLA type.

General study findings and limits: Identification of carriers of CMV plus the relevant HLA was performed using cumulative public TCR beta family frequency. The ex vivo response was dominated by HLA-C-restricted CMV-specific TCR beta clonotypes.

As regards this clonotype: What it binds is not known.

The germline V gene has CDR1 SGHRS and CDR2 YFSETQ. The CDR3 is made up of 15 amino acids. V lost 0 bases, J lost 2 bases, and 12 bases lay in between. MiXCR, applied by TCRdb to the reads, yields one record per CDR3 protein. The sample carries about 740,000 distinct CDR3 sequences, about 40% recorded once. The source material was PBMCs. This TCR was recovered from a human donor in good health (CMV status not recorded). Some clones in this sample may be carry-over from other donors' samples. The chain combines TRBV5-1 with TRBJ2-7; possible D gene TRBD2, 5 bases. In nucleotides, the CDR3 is TGCGCCAGCAGCTTGGCACCGGGATCCGCCTACGAGCAGTACTTC. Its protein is CASSLAPGSAYEQYF.